This section outlines one TCR beta chain sequence together with its context. The antigen it recognizes is unknown. No base quality values were provided; no much bigger clone lies one nucleotide off. As encoded in the germline V gene, CDR1 is SGHDT while CDR2 is YYEEEE. The CDR3 measures 16 amino acids from cysteine to phenylalanine. Left in the record is the CDR3 DNA by itself, 48 bases read in frame from the first base. V is reduced by 4 bases and J by 5 bases, leaving a spacing of 21 bases between them. The donors were healthy, HIV-negative adults with no recently reported acute infections or vaccinations. Only Caucasian adults living in Nashville, Tennessee, USA were represented among the donors. Magnetic negative selection was used to enrich CD4+ T cells, after which naive cells were positively selected on CD45RA and the negative fraction became the memory subset. Blood was obtained by leukapheresis, after which PBMCs were separated by Ficoll-Histopaque density gradient centrifugation and cryopreserved in liquid nitrogen vapor phase. Analytical flow cytometry was used to check the purity and quantity of each magnetically sorted T cell population. Each sorted fraction had its genomic DNA isolated and then quantified by UV absorbance on a Nanodrop 2000c.

TCR CDR3 regions were amplified from genomic DNA by multiplex PCR using the deep immunoSEQ assay. Genomic DNA extracted from each cell subset was distributed evenly over all wells of several immunoSEQ 96-well plates, and each plate served as one replicate. For sorted subsets, about 200 ng genomic DNA, equal to 30,000 or so T cell genomes, was loaded into each replicate PCR. Purified libraries were measured with a Qubit 3.0 fluorometer, size-checked on a Bioanalyzer 2100, and measured again with the KAPA Library Quantification kit. Every immunoSEQ 96-well plate was sequenced on a separate single-read 150-cycle Illumina NextSeq 550 flow cell. For the original study's pipeline: The immunoSEQ output contained only junctional sequences without quality scores, so filtering could not match that applied to full-length reads. To assign V/J genes and CDR3, sequences were annotated using PyIR, a Python wrapper for IgBLAST v1.9, with IMGT germline references. Reads were removed for weak V/J assignments (E-value above 1e-6), missing CDR3, stop codons, out-of-frame junctions, or ambiguous translated residues. V3J clonotypes were defined as sequences sharing an identical inferred V gene, J gene, and CDR3 amino acid sequence. Percentage overlap between repertoires was computed as shared unique clonotypes divided by the size of the smaller repertoire. RTK rarefaction, the Chao1 estimator, and Recon v2.1 estimates of unobserved clonotypes were used to assess repertoire richness. OLGA was used to compute generation probabilities for all TCRbeta clonotypes that the gDNA method yielded from a handful of donors. Here the immuneACCESS table is served through TCRdb, limited to in-frame sequences with V and J called. Missing clones are a known gap in these copies; in checked studies unresolved V genes cover under half, and the rest lacks a known reason. From that table come the V and J calls and clone size; the DNA was used to work out D and trimming. This sample comprises 330,000 or so clones, about 73% of them detected only once. Around 9.3% of the sample belongs to the ten largest clones.

The source of the sample is a study of shared clonotypes between healthy human individuals (dated by TCRdb to the early 2020s). In the study overall: The cohort included three men and a couple of women between 18 and 49 years of age. Different laboratories and diverse techniques were used to prepare libraries and sequence TCR repertoires, to increase sequencing depth and limit assay-specific biases. For each donor, three plates each were used for CD4 naive and CD4 memory, two plates were used for CD8 naive, and one plate was used for CD8 memory. Each donor's leukapheresis produced roughly between about 0.9 and 9.5 billion PBMCs. Blood TCR repertoires of roughly 5 healthy adults were deeply sequenced to estimate repertoire size and the extent of clonotype sharing between individuals. What the authors observed across the whole study: Larger estimated clonotype richness was generally found for naive subsets than for memory subsets. Higher generation probabilities were observed for clonotypes shared by all four sorted-subset donors than for non-shared clonotypes. The genetic and exposure-history diversity represented was limited by the small number of donors. Pairwise subsampling indicated that sequencing depth was expected to affect the degree of clonotype sharing among donors. Across a few donors, around 5.4% of naive CD4, roughly 3.5% of naive CD8, around 2.5% of memory CD4, and roughly 0.4% of memory CD8 clonotypes were shared. Sampling was restricted to blood, and TCR repertoires in tissue are likely to differ from TCR repertoires in blood. Incomplete sequencing was indicated by rarefaction of sorted-subset datasets, despite the large sequencing depth.

The chain couples TRBV5-6 to TRBJ2-5; TRBD2 might be the D gene, on 6 matching bases. Sequencing used memory CD4+ T cells sorted from blood. In light of the paper, this sample's cell subset or site label describes: CD45RA-negative fraction. This sequence was found in a man under 40 in good health. CDR3 sequence: CASSPDTSRGSETQYF. The DNA is as follows: TGTGCCAGCAGCCCAGACACTAGCCGCGGCTCGGAGACCCAGTACTTC.